The sequence of this T cell receptor beta chain was determined in a study of CD8+ T cells in alopecia areata. Study-level information: It was 6 to 18 months of tofacitinib, and then there were 6 months off drug. Whole-study results and caveats: Many of the expanded lesional clones endured in scalp and blood while on tofacitinib.

Between the trimmed V and J ends, which lost 3 bases and 3 bases, there was a span of 12 bases. Germline V gene lookup returns CDR1 MGHRA and CDR2 YSYEKL. This CDR3 comprises 14 residues. This clone was seen more than once but under ten times. Antigen unknown. Treatment given: oral pan-JAK inhibitor, 5-10 mg twice daily. From alopecia areata patients, lesional scalp punch biopsies and peripheral blood were collected. TCR sequencing used cDNA made by reverse transcription of extracted RNA. Sequencing used immunoSEQ multiplex PCR; TCRdb keeps in-frame clones, though not all of them. The sample has about 270,000 clones, around 64% seen once.

The J gene is TRBJ2-7, the V gene TRBV4-1, with D possibly being TRBD1 (7 bases). The sequence came from a human donor with alopecia areata. Here the sequenced sample was CD4+ T cells sorted from blood, taken around week 53, from a patient treated with tofacitinib. CDR3 protein: CASSQAGGSYEQYF. CDR3 DNA: TGCGCCAGCAGCCAGGCAGGGGGGAGCTACGAGCAGTACTTC.